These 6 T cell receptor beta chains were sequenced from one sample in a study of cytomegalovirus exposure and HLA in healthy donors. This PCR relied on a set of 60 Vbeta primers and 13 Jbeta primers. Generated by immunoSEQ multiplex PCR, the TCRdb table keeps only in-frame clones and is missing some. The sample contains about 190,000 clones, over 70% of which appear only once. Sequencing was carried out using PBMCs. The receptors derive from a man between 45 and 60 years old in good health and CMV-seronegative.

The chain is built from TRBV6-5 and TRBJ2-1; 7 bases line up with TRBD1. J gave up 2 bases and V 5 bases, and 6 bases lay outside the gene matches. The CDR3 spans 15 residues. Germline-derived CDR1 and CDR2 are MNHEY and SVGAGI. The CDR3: CASSPGQVAYNEQFF. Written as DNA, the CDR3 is TGTGCCAGCAGTCCCGGACAGGTGGCCTACAATGAGCAGTTCTTC.

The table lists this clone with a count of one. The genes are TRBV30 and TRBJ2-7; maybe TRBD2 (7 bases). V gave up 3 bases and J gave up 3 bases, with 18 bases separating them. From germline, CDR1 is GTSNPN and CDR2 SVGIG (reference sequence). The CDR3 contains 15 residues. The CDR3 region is CAWSHGEGGFYEQYF. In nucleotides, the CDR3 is TGTGCCTGGAGCCACGGTGAGGGGGGGTTCTACGAGCAGTACTTC.

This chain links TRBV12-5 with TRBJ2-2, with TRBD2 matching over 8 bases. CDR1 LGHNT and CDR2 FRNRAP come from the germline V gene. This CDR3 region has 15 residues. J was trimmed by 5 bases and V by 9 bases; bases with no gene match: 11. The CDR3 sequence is CASSYGGGRTGELFF. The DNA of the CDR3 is TGTGCTAGCAGCTACGGGGGGGGCCGGACCGGGGAGCTGTTTTTT.

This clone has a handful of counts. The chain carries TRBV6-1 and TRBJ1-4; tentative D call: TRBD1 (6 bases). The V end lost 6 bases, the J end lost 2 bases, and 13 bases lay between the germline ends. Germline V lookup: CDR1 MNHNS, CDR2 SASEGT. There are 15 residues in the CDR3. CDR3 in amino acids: CASSYTTGTNEKLFF. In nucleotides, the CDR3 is TGTGCCAGCAGCTACACCACAGGGACTAATGAAAAACTGTTTTTT.

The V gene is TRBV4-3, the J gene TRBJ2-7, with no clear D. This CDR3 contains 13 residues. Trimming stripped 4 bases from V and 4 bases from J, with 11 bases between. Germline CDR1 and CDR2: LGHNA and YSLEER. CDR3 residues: CASSPSGSYEQYF. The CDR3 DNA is TGCGCCAGCAGCCCGAGTGGTAGTTACGAGCAGTACTTC.

CDR3 sequence: CASSQESAAGQPQHF. CDR3 coding DNA: TGCGCCAGCAGCCAAGAGTCGGCAGCGGGTCAGCCCCAGCATTTT. The V gene is TRBV4-1, the J gene TRBJ1-5; D unclear. Germline-derived CDR1 and CDR2 are MGHRA and YSYEKL. V was cut by 0 bases and J by 6 bases, with 12 bases left in between. This CDR3 has 15 amino acids.